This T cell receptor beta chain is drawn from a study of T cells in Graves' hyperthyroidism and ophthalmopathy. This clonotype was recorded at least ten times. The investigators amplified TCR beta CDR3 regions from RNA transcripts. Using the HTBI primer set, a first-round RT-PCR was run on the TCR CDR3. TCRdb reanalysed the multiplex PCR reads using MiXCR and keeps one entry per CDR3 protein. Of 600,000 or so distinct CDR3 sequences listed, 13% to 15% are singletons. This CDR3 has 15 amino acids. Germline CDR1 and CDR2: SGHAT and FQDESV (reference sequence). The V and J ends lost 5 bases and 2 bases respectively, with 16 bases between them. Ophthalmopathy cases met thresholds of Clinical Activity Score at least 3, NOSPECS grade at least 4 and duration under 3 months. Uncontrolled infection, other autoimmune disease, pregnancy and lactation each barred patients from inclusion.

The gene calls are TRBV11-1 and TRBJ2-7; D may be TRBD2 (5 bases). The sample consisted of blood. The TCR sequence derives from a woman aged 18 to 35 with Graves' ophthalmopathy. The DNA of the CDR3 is TGTGCCAGCAGCCCAAACCCAGGACTCGCCTACGAGCAGTACTTC. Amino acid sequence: CASSPNPGLAYEQYF. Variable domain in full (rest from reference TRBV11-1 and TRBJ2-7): EAEVAQSPRYKITEKSQAVAFWCDPISGHATLYWYRQILGQGPELLVQFQDESVVDDSQLPKDRFSAERLKGVDSTLKIQPAELGDSAMYLCASSPNPGLAYEQYFGPGTRLTVT.